This TCR beta chain was profiled in a study of blood T cell repertoires in COVID-19. About the research overall: The study drew acute and convalescent COVID-19 samples from the United States, Italy and Spain. Sources were T cells, B-cell-depleted T cells, or PBMCs; the material itself was cDNA or gDNA.

In its sample, this clone was seen a few times. Deletions cut 0 bases from V and 4 bases from J, with 13 bases between. The CDR3 is 15 amino acids. Per germline, CDR1 SGHDN and CDR2 FVKESK. In assigning cohorts, the study relied on participant-reported clinical history. Sequencing used immunoSEQ multiplex PCR; TCRdb keeps in-frame clones, though not all of them. The sample comprises 300,000 to 400,000 clones, approximately 86% of which are singletons, and 3.5% to 4.5% rests with the top ten. The TCR was taken from a woman between 40 and 50 years old with acute COVID-19. The chain carries TRBV14 and TRBJ2-7; D uncertain. The specimen sequenced was PBMCs or T cells enriched from blood (not recorded which). CDR3 sequence (DNA): TGTGCCAGCAGCCAAGAATCAGGCAGACCTTACGAGCAGTACTTC. Residues: CASSQESGRPYEQYF.